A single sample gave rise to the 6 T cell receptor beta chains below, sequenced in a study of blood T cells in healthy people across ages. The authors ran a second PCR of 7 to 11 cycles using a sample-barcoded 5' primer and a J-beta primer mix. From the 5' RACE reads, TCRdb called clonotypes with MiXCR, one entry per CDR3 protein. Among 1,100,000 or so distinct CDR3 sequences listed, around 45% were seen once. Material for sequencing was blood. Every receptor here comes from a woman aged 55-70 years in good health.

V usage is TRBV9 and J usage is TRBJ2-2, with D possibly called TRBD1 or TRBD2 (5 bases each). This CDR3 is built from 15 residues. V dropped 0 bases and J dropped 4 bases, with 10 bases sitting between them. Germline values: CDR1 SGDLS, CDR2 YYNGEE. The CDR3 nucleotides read TGTGCCAGCAGCGTAGCTGCAGGGACCACCGGGGAGCTGTTTTTT. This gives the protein CASSVAAGTTGELFF.

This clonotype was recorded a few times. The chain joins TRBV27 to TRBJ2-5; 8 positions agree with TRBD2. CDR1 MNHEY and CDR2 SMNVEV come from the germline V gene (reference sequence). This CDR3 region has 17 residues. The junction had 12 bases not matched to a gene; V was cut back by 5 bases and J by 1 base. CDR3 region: CASSTPRGGTLQETQYF. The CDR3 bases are TGTGCCAGCAGTACTCCTCGGGGGGGAACCCTCCAAGAGACCCAGTACTTC.

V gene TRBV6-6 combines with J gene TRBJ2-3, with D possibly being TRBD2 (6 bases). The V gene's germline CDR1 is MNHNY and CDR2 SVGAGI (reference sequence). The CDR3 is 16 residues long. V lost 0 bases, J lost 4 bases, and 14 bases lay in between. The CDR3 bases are TGTGCCAGCAGTTACTCGAGCGGGCAAGCGGCAGATACGCAGTATTTT. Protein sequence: CASSYSSGQAADTQYF.

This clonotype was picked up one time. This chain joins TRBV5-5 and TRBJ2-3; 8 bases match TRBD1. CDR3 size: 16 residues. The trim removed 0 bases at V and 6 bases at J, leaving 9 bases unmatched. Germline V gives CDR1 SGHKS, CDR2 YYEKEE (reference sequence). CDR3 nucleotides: TGTGCCAGCAGCTTGGTGGGACAGGAAAGATCCGATACGCAGTATTTT. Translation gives CASSLVGQERSDTQYF.

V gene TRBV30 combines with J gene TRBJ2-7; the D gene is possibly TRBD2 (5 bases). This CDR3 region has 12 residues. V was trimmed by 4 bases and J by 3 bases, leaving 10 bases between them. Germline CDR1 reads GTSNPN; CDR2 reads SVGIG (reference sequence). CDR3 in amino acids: CAWNSGIYEQYF. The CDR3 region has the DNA TGTGCCTGGAATTCGGGGATCTACGAGCAGTACTTC. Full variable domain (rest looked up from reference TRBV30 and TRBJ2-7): SQTIHQWPATLVQPVGSPLSLECTVEGTSNPNLYWYRQAAGRGLQLLFYSVGIGQISSEVPQNLSASRPQDRQFILSSKKLLLSDSGFYLCAWNSGIYEQYFGPGTRLTVT.

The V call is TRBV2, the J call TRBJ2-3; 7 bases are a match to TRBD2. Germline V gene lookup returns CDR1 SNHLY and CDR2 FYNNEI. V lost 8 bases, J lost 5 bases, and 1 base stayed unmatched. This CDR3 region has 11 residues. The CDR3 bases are TGTGCCAGCCGGGAGGAAGATACGCAGTATTTT. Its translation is CASREEDTQYF.